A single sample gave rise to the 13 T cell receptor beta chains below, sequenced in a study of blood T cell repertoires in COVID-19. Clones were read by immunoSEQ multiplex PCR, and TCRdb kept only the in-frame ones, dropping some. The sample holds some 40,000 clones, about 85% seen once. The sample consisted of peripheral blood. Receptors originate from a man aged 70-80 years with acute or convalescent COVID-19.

The CDR3 reads CSASTGLNTEAFF. The CDR3 region has the DNA TGCAGCGCCTCAACAGGGCTGAACACTGAAGCTTTCTTT. The chain recombines TRBV29-1 with TRBJ1-1; maybe TRBD1 (6 bases). The germline CDR1 and CDR2 sequences are SQVTM and ANQGSEA. Trimming removed 7 bases at V and 0 bases at J, with 12 bases between. This CDR3 is built from 13 residues.

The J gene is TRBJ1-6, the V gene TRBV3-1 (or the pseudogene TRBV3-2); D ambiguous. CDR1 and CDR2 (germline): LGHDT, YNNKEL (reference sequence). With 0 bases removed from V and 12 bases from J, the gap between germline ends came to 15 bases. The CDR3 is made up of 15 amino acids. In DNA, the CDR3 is TGTGCCAGCAGCCAAGATCGAACAGAGCTCGGACCCCTCCACTTT. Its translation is CASSQDRTELGPLHF.

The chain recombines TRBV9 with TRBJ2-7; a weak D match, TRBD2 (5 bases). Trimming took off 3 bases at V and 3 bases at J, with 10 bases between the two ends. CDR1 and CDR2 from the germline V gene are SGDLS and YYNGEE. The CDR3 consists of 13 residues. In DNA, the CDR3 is TGTGCCAGCAGCGCTTCTAGCTTCTACGAGCAGTACTTC. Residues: CASSASSFYEQYF.

The CDR3 here is CSVEASPGQGASYNEQFF. The CDR3 nucleotides read TGCAGCGTTGAAGCCTCACCGGGACAGGGGGCTTCCTACAATGAGCAGTTCTTC. The rearrangement uses TRBV29-1 and TRBJ2-1; 12 positions match TRBD1. The germline CDR1 and CDR2 sequences are SQVTM and ANQGSEA. J lost 1 base, V lost 1 base, and 8 bases had no gene match. The CDR3 spans 18 residues.

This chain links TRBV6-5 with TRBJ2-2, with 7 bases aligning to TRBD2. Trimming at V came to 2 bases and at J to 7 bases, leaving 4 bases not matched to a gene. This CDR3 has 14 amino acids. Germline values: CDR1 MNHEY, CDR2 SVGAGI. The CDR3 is CASSYDRGDGELFF. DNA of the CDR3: TGTGCCAGCAGTTACGATCGGGGGGACGGGGAGCTGTTTTTT.

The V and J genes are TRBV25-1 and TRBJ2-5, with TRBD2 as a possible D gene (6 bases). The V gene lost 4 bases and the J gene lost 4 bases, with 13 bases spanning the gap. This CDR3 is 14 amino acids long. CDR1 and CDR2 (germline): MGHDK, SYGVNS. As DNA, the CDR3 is TGTGCCAGCAGTGCCCGACGGGGGACAGAGACCCAGTACTTC. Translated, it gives CASSARRGTETQYF. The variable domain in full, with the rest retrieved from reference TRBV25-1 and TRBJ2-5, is EADIYQTPRYLVIGTGKKITLECSQTMGHDKMYWYQQDPGMELHLIHYSYGVNSTEKGDLSSESTVSRIRTEHFPLTLESARPSHTSQYLCASSARRGTETQYFGPGTRLLVL.

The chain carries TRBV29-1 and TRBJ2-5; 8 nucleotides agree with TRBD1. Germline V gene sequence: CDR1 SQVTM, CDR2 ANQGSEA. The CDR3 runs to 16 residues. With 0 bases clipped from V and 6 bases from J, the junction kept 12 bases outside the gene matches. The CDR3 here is CSVEDPDREVRKTQYF. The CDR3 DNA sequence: TGCAGCGTTGAAGATCCGGACAGGGAAGTAAGAAAGACCCAGTACTTC.

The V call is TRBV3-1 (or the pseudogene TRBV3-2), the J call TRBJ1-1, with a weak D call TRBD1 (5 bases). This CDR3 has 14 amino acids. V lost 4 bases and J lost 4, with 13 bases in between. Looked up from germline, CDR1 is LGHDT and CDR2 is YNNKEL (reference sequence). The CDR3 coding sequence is TGTGCCAGCAGCCCGAGCGACAGATTCACTGAAGCTTTCTTT. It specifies CASSPSDRFTEAFF.

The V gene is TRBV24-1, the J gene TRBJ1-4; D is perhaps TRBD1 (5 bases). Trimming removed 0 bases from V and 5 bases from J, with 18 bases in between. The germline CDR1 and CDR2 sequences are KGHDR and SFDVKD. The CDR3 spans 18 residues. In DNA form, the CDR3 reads TGTGCCACCAGTGATTTGGTCTTAACCCGGGGACTGAATGAAAAACTGTTTTTT. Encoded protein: CATSDLVLTRGLNEKLFF.

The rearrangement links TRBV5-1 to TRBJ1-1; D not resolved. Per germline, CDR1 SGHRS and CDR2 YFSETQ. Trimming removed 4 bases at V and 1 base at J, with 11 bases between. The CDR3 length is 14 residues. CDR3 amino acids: CASSPARSNTEAFF. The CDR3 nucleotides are TGCGCCAGCAGCCCTGCCAGGTCGAACACTGAAGCTTTCTTT.

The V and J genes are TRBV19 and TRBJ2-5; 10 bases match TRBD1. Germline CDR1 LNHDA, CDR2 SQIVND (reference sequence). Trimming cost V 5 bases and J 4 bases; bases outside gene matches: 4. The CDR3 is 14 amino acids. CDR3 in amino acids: CASSLRDRGETQYF. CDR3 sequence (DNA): TGTGCCAGTAGTCTCCGGGACAGGGGAGAGACCCAGTACTTC.

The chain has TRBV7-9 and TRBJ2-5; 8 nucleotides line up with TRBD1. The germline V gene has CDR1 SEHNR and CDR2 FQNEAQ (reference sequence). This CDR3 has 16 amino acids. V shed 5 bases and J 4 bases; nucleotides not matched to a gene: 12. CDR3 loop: CASSPSDREILETQYF. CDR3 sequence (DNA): TGTGCCAGCAGCCCATCGGACAGGGAGATTTTAGAGACCCAGTACTTC.

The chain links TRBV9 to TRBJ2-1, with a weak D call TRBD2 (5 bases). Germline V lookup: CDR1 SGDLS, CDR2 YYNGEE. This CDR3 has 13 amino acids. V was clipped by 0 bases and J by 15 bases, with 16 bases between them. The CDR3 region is CASSVEGASLPFF. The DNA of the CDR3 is TGTGCCAGCAGCGTAGAGGGAGCTAGCCTCCCGTTCTTC.